This TCR beta chain derives from a study of vaccination and CD4 T cells after COVID-19. About the study: Researchers treated cells with overlapping spike peptides taken from SARS-CoV-2, HCoV-NL63, HCoV-OC43 and HCoV-229E.

The sample holds a few counts of this clonotype. Its antigen remains unknown. The assay that was used to sequence DNA from cultured CD4+ T cells was the Oncomine TCR Beta short-read assay. Genomic DNA was drawn out of CD4+ T cells grown in culture. TCRdb re-called the PCR reads with MiXCR, one entry per CDR3 protein. Of some 21,000 distinct CDR3 sequences listed, around half are singletons. The V end lost 2 bases, the J end lost 10 bases, and 18 bases lay between the germline ends. This CDR3 comprises 14 residues. Germline V CDR1 and CDR2: MNHEY, SVGEGT. Sample treatment: roughly ten-day PBMC culture with coronavirus spike peptide pools or control peptides (ViraFEST assay). T cells were expanded with peptide pools, and expanded clonotypes were identified by TCR sequencing. Convalescent patients tested SARS-CoV-2 PCR positive from March to December 2020, before Alpha, Beta and Delta emerged.

Sequencing used CD4+ T cells from blood, cultured in vitro, obtained before SARS-CoV-2 vaccination. The rearrangement links TRBV6-2 or TRBV6-3 to TRBJ2-7; D uncertain. This TCR was sampled from a human donor who had recovered from COVID-19. This CDR3 reads CASSYTTSLRRQYF. CDR3 sequence (DNA): TGTGCCAGCAGTTACACGACTTCCCTACGTAGACAGTACTTC.